What follows is one TCR beta chain and its context. Its matching antigen is unknown. The timepoints at which blood was sampled were baseline, cycle 4 day 1, and cycle 7 day 1. Germline assignment: CDR1 SGHNT and CDR2 YYREEE (reference sequence). This CDR3 spans 13 amino acids. V was pared by 4 bases and J by 5 bases, with 13 bases between. The data originate from a study of OX40 agonist ivuxolimab in advanced cancers. Regarding the study as a whole: Not determined was the antigen specificity of the expanded peripheral T cells.

Produced via immunoSEQ multiplex PCR; TCRdb's table is partial and in-frame only. The repertoire holds about 15,000 clones, with around four fifths as singletons. The source of this sequence is an adult with an advanced solid tumor such as melanoma, head and neck, liver or kidney cancer. The J gene is TRBJ2-7, the V gene TRBV5-4; D is unclear. The sample here was CD4+ or CD8+ T cells sorted from blood, taken in a trial of the OX40 agonist ivuxolimab. The CDR3 here is CASSQSGLHEQYF. The DNA of the CDR3 is TGTGCCAGCAGCCAGTCAGGTCTACACGAGCAGTACTTC.